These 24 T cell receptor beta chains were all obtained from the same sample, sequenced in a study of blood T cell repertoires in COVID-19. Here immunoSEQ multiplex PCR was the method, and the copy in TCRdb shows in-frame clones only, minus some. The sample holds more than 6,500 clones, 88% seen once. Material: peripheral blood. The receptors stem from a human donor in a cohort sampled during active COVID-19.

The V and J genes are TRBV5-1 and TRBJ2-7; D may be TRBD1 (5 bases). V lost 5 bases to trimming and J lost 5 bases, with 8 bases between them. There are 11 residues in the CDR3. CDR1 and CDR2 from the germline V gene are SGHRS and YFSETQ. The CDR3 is CASRKGDEQYF. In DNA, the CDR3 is TGCGCCAGCAGGAAAGGGGACGAGCAGTACTTC.

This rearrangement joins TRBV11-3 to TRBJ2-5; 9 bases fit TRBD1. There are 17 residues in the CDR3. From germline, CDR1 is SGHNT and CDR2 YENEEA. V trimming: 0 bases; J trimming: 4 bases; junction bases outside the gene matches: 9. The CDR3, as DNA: TGTGCCAGCAGCTTAGAACCAGGGACAGGGAGGCGAGAGACCCAGTACTTC. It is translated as CASSLEPGTGRRETQYF.

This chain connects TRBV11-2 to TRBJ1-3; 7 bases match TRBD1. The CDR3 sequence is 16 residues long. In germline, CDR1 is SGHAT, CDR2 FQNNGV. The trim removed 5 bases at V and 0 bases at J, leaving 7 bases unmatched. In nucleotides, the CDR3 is TGTGCCAGCAGCCCCTGGGACAGACGCTCTGGAAACACCATATATTTT. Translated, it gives CASSPWDRRSGNTIYF.

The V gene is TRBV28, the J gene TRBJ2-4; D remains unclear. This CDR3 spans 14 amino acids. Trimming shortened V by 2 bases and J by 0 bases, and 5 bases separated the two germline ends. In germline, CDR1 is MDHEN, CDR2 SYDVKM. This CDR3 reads CASSLGLAKNIQYF. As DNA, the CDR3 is TGTGCCAGCAGTTTAGGGCTAGCCAAAAACATTCAGTACTTC. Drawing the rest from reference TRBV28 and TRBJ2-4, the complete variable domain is DVKVTQSSRYLVKRTGEKVFLECVQDMDHENMFWYRQDPGLGLRLIYFSYDVKMKEKGDIPEGYSVSREKKERFSLILESASTNQTSMYLCASSLGLAKNIQYFGAGTRLSVL.

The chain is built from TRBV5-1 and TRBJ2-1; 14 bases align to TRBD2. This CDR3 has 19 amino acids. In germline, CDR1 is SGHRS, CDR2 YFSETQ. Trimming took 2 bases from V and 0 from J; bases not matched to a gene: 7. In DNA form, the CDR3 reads TGCGCCAGCAGCTTACTAGGGACTAGCGGGGGACCCTCCTACAATGAGCAGTTCTTC. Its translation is CASSLLGTSGGPSYNEQFF.

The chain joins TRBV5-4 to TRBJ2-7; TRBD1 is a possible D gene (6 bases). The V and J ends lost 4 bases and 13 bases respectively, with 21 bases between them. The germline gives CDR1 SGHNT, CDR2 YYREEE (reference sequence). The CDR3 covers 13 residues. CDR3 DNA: TGTGCCAGCAGCCTTAACCCCGGGACATTCGAATACTTC. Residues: CASSLNPGTFEYF.

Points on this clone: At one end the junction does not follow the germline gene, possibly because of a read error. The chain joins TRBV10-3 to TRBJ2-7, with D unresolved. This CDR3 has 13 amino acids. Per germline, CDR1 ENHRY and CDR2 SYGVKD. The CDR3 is CAISQSWSYEQYF. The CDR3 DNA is TGTGCCATCAGTCAGTCATGGAGCTACGAGCAGTACTTC.

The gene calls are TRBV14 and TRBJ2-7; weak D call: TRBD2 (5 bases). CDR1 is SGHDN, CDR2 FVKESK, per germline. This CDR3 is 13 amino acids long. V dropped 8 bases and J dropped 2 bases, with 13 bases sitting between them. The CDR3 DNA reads TGTGCCAGCCATCCGGGAAACACCTACGAGCAGTACTTC. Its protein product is CASHPGNTYEQYF.

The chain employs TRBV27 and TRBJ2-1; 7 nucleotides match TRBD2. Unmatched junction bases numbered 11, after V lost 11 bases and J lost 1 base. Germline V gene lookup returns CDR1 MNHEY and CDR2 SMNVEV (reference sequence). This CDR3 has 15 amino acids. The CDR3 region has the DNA TGTGCCCTCGATCGGGCGGGAGAATCCTACAATGAGCAGTTCTTC. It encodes CALDRAGESYNEQFF.

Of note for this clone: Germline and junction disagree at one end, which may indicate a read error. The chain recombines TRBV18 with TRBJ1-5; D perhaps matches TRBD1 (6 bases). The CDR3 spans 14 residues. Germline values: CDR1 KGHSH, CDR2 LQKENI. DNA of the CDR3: TGTGCCAGCTCACCAACAGGGACGAATCATCCCCAGCATTTT. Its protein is CASSPTGTNHPQHF.

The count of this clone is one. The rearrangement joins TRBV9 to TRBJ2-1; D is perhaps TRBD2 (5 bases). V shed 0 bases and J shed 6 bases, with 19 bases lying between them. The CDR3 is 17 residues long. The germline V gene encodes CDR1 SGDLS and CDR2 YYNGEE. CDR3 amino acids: CASSVGGGEGSINEQFF. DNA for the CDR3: TGTGCCAGCAGCGTAGGGGGTGGAGAAGGGAGCATCAATGAGCAGTTCTTC.

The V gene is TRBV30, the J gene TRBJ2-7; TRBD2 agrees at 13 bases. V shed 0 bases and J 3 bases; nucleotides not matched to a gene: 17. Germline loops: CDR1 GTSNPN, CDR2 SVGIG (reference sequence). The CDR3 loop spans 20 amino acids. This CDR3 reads CAWSVSPRTSGSFLIYEQYF. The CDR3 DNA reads TGTGCCTGGAGTGTAAGCCCCCGGACTAGCGGGAGCTTCTTAATCTACGAGCAGTACTTC.

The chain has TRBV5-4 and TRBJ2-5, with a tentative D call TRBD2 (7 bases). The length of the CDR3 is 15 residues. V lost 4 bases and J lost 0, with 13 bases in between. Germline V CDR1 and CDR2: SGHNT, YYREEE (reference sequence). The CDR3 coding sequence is TGTGCCAGCAGCCTGACCGGGGGGCACCAAGAGACCCAGTACTTC. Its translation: CASSLTGGHQETQYF. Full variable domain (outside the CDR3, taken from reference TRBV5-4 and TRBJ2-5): ETGVTQSPTHLIKTRGQQVTLRCSSQSGHNTVSWYQQALGQGPQFIFQYYREEENGRGNFPPRFSGLQFPNYSSELNVNALELDDSALYLCASSLTGGHQETQYFGPGTRLLVL.

The CDR3 is CASSYPGQGRTDTQYF. The CDR3 bases are TGTGCCAGCAGTTACCCCGGACAGGGGCGCACAGATACGCAGTATTTT. The chain is built from TRBV6-5 and TRBJ2-3, with 9 bases fitting TRBD1. Germline V gene data show CDR1 as MNHEY and CDR2 as SVGAGI. With V trimmed by 2 bases and J by 1 base, 4 bases remained unmatched. The CDR3 totals 16 residues.

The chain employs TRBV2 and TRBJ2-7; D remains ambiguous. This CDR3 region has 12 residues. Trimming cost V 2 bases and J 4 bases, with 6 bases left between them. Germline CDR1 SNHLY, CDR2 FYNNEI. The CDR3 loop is CASSEYNYEQYF. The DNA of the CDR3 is TGTGCCAGCAGTGAATATAATTACGAGCAGTACTTC.

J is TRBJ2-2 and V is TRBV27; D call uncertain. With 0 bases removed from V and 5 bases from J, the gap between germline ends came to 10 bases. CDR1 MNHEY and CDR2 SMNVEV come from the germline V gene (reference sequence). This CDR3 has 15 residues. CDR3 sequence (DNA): TGTGCCAGCAGTTTATCGATAGCCGGGACCGGGGAGCTGTTTTTT. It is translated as CASSLSIAGTGELFF.

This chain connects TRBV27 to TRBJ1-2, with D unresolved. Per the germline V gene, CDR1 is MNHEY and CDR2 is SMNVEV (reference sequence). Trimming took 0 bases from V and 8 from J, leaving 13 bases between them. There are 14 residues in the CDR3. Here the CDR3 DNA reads TGTGCCAGCAGTTTATCGCCCACGGGGTACGGCTACACCTTC. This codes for CASSLSPTGYGYTF.

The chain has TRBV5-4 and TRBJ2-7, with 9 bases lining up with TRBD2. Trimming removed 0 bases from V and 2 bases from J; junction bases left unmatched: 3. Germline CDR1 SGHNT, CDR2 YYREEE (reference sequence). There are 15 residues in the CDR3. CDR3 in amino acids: CASSLASSGAYEQYF. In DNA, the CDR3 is TGTGCCAGCAGCTTGGCGTCTAGCGGGGCCTACGAGCAGTACTTC.

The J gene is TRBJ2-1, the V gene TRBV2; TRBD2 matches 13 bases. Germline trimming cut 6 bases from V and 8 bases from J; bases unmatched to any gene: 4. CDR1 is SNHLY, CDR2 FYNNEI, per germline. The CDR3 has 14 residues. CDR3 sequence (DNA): TGTGCCAGCAGGGGGACTAGCGGGGTTTATGAGCAGTTCTTC. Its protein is CASRGTSGVYEQFF.

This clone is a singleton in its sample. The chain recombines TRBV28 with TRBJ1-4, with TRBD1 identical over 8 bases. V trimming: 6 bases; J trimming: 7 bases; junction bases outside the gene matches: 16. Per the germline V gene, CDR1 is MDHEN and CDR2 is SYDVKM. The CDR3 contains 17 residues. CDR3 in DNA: TGTGCCAGCAGCCCGACCACTAGGACAGGGACCGGTGAAAAACTGTTTTTT. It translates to CASSPTTRTGTGEKLFF.

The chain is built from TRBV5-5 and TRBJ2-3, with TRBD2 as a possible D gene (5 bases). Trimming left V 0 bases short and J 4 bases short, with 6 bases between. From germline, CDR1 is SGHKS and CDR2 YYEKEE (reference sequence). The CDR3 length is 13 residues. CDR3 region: CASSLVGADTQYF. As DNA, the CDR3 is TGTGCCAGCAGCTTGGTCGGGGCAGATACGCAGTATTTT. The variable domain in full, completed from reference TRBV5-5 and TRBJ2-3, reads DAGVTQSPTHLIKTRGQQVTLRCSPISGHKSVSWYQQVLGQGPQFIFQYYEKEERGRGNFPDRFSARQFPNYSSELNVNALLLGDSALYLCASSLVGADTQYFGPGTRLTVL.

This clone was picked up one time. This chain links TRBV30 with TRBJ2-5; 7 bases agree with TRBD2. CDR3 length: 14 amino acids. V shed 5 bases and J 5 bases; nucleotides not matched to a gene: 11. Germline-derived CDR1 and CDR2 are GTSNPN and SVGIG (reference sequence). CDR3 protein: CAWGLLGEGETQYF. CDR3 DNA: TGTGCCTGGGGCCTGTTGGGGGAGGGGGAGACCCAGTACTTC.

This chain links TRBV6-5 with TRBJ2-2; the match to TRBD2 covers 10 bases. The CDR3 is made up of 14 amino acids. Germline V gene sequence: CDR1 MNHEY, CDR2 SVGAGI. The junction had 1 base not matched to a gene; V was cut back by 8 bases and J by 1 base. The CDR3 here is CASGTSVNTGELFF. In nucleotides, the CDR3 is TGTGCCAGCGGGACTAGCGTGAACACCGGGGAGCTGTTTTTT.

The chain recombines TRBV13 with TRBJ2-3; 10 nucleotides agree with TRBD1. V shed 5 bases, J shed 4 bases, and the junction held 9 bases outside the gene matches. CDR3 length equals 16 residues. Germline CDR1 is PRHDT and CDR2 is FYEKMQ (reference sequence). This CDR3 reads CASSTRTGGEADTQYF. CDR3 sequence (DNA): TGTGCCAGCAGCACCCGGACAGGGGGGGAGGCAGATACGCAGTATTTT.